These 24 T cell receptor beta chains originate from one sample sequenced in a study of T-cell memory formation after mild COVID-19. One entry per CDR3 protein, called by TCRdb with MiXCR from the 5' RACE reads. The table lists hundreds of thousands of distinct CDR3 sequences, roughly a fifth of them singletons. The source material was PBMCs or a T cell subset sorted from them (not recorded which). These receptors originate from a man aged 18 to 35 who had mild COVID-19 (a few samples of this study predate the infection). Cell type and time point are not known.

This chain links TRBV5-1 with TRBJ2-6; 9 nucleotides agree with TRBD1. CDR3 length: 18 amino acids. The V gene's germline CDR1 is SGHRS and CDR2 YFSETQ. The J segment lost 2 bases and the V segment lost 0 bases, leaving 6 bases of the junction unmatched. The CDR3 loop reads CASSLAQGAGAGANVLTF. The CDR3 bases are TGCGCCAGCAGCTTGGCACAGGGGGCGGGCGCTGGGGCCAACGTCCTGACTTTC.

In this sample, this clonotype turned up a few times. The CDR3 DNA is TGCAGTGCTAGAGAACGGGGCCACGAGCAGTACTTC. Its translation is CSARERGHEQYF. The rearrangement links TRBV20-1 to TRBJ2-7, with D possibly called TRBD1 or TRBD2 (5 bases each). V lost 0 bases to trimming and J lost 5 bases, with 8 bases between them. Germline CDR1 reads DFQATT; CDR2 reads SNEGSKA (reference sequence). CDR3 length: 12 residues.

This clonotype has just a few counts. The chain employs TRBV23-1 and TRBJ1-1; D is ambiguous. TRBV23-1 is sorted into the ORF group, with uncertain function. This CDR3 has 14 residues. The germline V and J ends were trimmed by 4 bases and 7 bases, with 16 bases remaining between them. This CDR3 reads CASSPYTGFSEAFF. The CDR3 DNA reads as TGCGCCAGCAGTCCGTACACGGGGTTCAGTGAAGCTTTCTTT.

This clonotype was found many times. DNA of the CDR3: TGCAGTGCTAGAGATGGCGGACAAATTAATTCACCCCTCCACTTT. Its protein product is CSARDGGQINSPLHF. The rearrangement uses TRBV20-1 and TRBJ1-6; D is perhaps TRBD1 (5 bases). V was pared by 0 bases and J by 6 bases, with 12 bases between. Germline values: CDR1 DFQATT, CDR2 SNEGSKA (reference sequence). The CDR3 totals 15 residues.

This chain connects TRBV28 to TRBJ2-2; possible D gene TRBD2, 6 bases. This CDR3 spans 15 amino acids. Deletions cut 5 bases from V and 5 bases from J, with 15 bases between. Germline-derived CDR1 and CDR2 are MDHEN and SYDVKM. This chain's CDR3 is CASSTRLVATGELFF. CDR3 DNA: TGTGCCAGCAGTACCAGACTAGTTGCTACCGGGGAGCTGTTTTTT.

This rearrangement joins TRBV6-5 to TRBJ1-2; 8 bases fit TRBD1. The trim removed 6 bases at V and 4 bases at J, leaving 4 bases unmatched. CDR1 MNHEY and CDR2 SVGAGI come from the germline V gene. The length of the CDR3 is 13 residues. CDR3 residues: CASSRGQLYGYTF. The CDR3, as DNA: TGTGCCAGCAGCAGGGGGCAACTCTATGGCTACACCTTC.

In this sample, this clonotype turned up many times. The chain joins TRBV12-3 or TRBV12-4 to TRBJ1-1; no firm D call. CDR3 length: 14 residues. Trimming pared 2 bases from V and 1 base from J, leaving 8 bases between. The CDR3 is CASSLWRGNTEAFF. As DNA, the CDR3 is TGTGCCAGCAGTTTATGGCGCGGGAACACTGAAGCTTTCTTT.

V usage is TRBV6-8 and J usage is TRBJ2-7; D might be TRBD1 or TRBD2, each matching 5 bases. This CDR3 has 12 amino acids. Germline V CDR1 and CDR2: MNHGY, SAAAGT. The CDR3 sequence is CASSTLSTRENV. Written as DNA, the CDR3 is TGTGCCAGCAGTACCCTTTCTACCAGGGAGAACGTC.

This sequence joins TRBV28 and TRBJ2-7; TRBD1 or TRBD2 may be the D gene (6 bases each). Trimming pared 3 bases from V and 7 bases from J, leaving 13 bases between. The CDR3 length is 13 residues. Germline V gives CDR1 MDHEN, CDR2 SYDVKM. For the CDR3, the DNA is TGTGCCAGCAGTTTGGAGGGGGGCGGTGAGCAGTACTTC. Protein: CASSLEGGGEQYF.

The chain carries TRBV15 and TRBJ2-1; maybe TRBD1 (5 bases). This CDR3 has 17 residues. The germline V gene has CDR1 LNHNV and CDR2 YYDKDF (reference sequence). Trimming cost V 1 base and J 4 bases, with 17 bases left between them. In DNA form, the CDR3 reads TGTGCCACCAGCAGAGTGGCGCGTAAGGGGCCATACAATGAGCAGTTCTTC. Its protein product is CATSRVARKGPYNEQFF.

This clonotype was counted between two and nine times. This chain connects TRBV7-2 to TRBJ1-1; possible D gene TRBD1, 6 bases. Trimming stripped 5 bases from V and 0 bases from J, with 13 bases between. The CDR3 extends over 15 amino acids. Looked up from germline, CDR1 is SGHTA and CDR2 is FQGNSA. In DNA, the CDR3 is TGTGCCAGCAGCCACCGGGACATCATGAACACTGAAGCTTTCTTT. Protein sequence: CASSHRDIMNTEAFF.

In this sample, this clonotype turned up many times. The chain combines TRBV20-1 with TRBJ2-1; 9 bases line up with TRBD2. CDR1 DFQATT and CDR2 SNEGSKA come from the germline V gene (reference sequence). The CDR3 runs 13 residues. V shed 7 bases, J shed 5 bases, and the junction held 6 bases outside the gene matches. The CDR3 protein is CSVGTSSNNEQFF. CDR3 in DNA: TGCAGTGTCGGGACTAGCTCTAACAATGAGCAGTTCTTC.

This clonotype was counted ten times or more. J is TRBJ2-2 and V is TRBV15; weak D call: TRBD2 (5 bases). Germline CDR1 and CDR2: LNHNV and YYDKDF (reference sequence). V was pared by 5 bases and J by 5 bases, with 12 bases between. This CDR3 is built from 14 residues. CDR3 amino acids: CATSVGGPTGELFF. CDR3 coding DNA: TGTGCCACCAGCGTAGGCGGGCCGACCGGGGAGCTGTTTTTT.

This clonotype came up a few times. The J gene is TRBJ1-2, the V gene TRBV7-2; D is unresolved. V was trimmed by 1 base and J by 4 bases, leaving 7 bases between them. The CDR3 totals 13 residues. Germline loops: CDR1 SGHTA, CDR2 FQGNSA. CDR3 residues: CASSLEVIYGYTF. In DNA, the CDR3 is TGTGCCAGCAGCTTAGAGGTTATCTATGGCTACACCTTC.

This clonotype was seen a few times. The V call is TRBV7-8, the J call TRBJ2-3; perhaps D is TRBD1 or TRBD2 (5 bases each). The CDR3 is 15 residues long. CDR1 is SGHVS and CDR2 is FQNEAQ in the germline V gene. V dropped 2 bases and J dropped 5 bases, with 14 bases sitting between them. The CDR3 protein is CASSLPGTQGDTQYF. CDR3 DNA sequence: TGTGCCAGCAGCTTACCGGGGACCCAGGGAGATACGCAGTATTTT.

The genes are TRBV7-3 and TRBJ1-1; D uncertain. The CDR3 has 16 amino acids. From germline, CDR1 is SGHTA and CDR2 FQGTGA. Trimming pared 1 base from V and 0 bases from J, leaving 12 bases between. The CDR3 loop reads CASSLNAGNLNTEAFF. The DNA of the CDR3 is TGTGCCAGCAGCTTAAATGCCGGGAATTTGAACACTGAAGCTTTCTTT.

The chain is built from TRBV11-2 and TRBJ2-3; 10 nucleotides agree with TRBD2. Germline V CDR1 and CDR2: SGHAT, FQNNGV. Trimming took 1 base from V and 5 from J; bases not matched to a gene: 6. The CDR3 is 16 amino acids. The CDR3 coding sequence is TGTGCCAGCAGCTTAGGTAGCGGGGGGCATATAGATACGCAGTATTTT. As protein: CASSLGSGGHIDTQYF.

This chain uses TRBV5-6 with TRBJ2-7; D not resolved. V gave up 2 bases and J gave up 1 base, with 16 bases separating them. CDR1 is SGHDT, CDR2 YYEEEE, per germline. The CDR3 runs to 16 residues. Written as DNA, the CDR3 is TGTGCCAGCAGCTTCTACCCCAGCTCCGCTTCCTACGAGCAGTACTTC. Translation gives CASSFYPSSASYEQYF.

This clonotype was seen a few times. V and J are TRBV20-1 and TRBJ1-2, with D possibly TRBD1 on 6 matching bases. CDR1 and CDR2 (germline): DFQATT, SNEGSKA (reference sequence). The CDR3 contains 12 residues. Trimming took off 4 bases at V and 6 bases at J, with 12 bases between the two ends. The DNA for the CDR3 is TGCAGTGCTACTAAAGGGGGGGATGGCTACACCTTC. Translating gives CSATKGGDGYTF.

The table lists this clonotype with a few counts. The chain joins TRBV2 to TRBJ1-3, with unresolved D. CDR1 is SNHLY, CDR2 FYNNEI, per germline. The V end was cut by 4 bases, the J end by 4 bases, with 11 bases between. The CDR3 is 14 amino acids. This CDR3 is CASSAGRIGNTIYF. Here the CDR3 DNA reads TGTGCCAGCAGTGCGGGAAGGATCGGAAACACCATATATTTT.

CDR3 DNA sequence: TGTGCCAGCAGCCCGAGACTAGCGGGGGGCCAAGAGACCCAGTACTTC. Amino acids: CASSPRLAGGQETQYF. This chain links TRBV7-3 with TRBJ2-5; 13 bases fit TRBD2. CDR1 is SGHTA and CDR2 is FQGTGA in the germline V gene. With 5 bases clipped from V and 1 base from J, the junction kept 4 bases outside the gene matches. The CDR3 is 16 amino acids.

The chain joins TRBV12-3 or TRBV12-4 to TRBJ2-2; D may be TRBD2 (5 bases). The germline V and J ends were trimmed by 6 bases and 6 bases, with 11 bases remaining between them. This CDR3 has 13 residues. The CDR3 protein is CASRPLGAGELFF. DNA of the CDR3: TGTGCCAGCAGACCCCTCGGGGCCGGGGAGCTGTTTTTT.

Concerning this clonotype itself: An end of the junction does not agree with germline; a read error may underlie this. CDR3 coding DNA: TGTGCCAGCAGCTTGACTAGCGGGGTTGGAGCAGATACGAAGTATTTT. Translating it yields CASSLTSGVGADTKYF. The V gene is TRBV7-9, the J gene TRBJ2-3; TRBD2 agrees at 11 bases. Germline CDR1 reads SEHNR; CDR2 reads FQNEAQ (reference sequence). This CDR3 comprises 16 residues.

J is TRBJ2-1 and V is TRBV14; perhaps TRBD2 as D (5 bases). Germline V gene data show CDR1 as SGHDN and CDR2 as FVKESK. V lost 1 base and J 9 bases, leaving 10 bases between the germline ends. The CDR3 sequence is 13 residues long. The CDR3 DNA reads TGTGCCAGCAGCCAAGTCGGGGAAGCTGAGCAGTTCTTC. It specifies CASSQVGEAEQFF. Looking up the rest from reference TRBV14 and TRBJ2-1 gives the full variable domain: EAGVTQFPSHSVIEKGQTVTLRCDPISGHDNLYWYRRVMGKEIKFLLHFVKESKQDESGMPNNRFLAERTGGTYSTLKVQPAELEDSGVYFCASSQVGEAEQFFGPGTRLTVL.